This TCR beta chain comes out of a study of T cell repertoires in cytomegalovirus infection. The overall study: Epitope selection comprised recently identified HLA-C-restricted CMV epitopes and well-studied HLA-B-restricted CMV epitopes. TCR beta signatures that were public indicated CMV infection and matching HLA type. Study-wide findings and caveats: The study identified carriers of CMV plus the relevant HLA from cumulative public TCR beta family frequency. CMV-specific TCR beta clonotypes restricted by HLA-C dominated the ex vivo response.

Turning to this clonotype: Its antigen is not known.

CDR3 length equals 15 residues. Germline CDR1 and CDR2: SGHNT and YENEEA. Trimming took off 0 bases at V and 4 bases at J, with 12 bases between the two ends. TCRdb re-called the reads with MiXCR, one entry per CDR3 protein. The profile shows 830,000 or so distinct CDR3 sequences, approximately 30% of them singletons. The genes are TRBV11-3 and TRBJ1-1; a possible D gene is TRBD1 (5 bases). This receptor was taken from a human donor in good health (CMV status not recorded). Some clones in this sample may be carry-over from other donors' samples. The material was cultured CD8+ T cells from PBMCs, obtained from culture after CMV antigen stimulation. CDR3 nucleotide sequence: TGTGCCAGCAGCTTAGACGCGGGGCTGGGCACTGAAGCTTTCTTT. It codes for CASSLDAGLGTEAFF.